This paragraph covers one T cell receptor (beta chain) sequence. Its specificity is not known. The CDR3 runs 15 residues. CDR1 is MNHNS and CDR2 is SASEGT in the germline V gene. V shed 8 bases and J 0 bases; nucleotides not matched to a gene: 7. This record comes from a study of CD8 T cells in ankylosing spondylitis. Notes on the study in general: Both synovial fluid and blood in reactive arthritis had previously been reported to carry some motif variants.

Each CDR3 protein is one row after TCRdb ran MiXCR on the 5' RACE reads. Seen here are 200,000 to 300,000 distinct CDR3 sequences, around 7.8% observed once, and the top ten hold under 7.5%. The material sequenced was blood, either unsorted or a sorted T cell fraction (not recorded which). This clonotype was obtained from a male donor with ankylosing spondylitis or in good health (not recorded which). The rearrangement links TRBV6-1 to TRBJ1-5; the match to TRBD1 covers 7 bases. CDR3 bases: TGTGCCAGCCTTCAGGACAGGTATAGCAATCAGCCCCAGCATTTT. This encodes CASLQDRYSNQPQHF.